This T cell receptor (beta chain) was identified during a study of T cells in Graves' hyperthyroidism and ophthalmopathy. Study outcomes and limitations: Ophthalmopathy was identified by the model a median about 6.4 months ahead of onset.

Authors of the study amplified TCR beta CDR3 regions from RNA transcripts. RT-PCR in the first round (using the HTBI primer set) targeted the TCR CDR3. MiXCR, applied by TCRdb to the multiplex PCR reads, yields one record per CDR3 protein. The sample holds approximately 740,000 distinct CDR3 sequences, 14% seen once. This clonotype was detected many times. As yet, its antigen is unknown. Trimming cost V 4 bases and J 4 bases, with 8 bases left between them. Germline loops: CDR1 SGDLS, CDR2 YYNGEE. The CDR3 is made up of 13 amino acids. The rearrangement joins TRBV9 to TRBJ2-2, with D perhaps matching TRBD2 (5 bases). Input material: blood. The receptor was derived from a woman aged 18-29 years with Graves' hyperthyroidism. The CDR3 region has the DNA TGTGCCAGCAGCACTAGTGGCACCGGGGAGCTGTTTTTT. This encodes CASSTSGTGELFF.